The rows below give T cell receptor beta chains drawn from one sample of a study of T-cell reconstitution after alpha-beta-depleted transplantation in children. TCRdb re-called the PCR reads with MiXCR, one entry per CDR3 protein. The repertoire holds almost 500,000 distinct CDR3 sequences, with under 12% as singletons. The sequences come from PBMCs, collected before TCRalphabeta/CD19-depleted stem cell transplant. Receptors originate from a child younger than 10 with inherited bone marrow failure, due to receive a stem cell transplant. Each CDR3 is given with its conserved first and last residue. Each record gives: J gene, V gene, CDR3 protein.

>TRBJ2-1|TRBV20-1
CSAPRLAGGVSYNEQFF
>TRBJ2-1|TRBV2
CASRTRQKGNEQFF
>TRBJ2-3|TRBV5-4
CASSLGRELTDTQYF
>TRBJ1-2|TRBV20-1
CSAKQGLSGYTF
>TRBJ2-7|TRBV27
CASRDLDSYEQYF
>TRBJ2-1|TRBV29-1
CSVERPYNYNEQFF
>TRBJ2-2|TRBV28
CASSLPLYTGELFF
>TRBJ1-6|TRBV20-1
CSARANPNSPLHF
>TRBJ2-7|TRBV30
CAWTGLFPGQKYEQYF
>TRBJ2-1|TRBV24-1
CATSDSGAYNEQFF
>TRBJ1-3|TRBV6-5
CASRPQGFRSGNTIYF
>TRBJ2-1|TRBV12-3/TRBV12-4
CASSPTTRYNEQFF
>TRBJ1-2|TRBV27
CASSSPVVGGYTF
>TRBJ1-4|TRBV29-1
CSVEVGGGDREKLFF
>TRBJ2-3|TRBV5-1
CASGRGTSGDTQYF
>TRBJ2-5|TRBV18
CASSPVQETQYF
>TRBJ2-7|TRBV5-1
CASSWGTGAAEQYF
>TRBJ2-1|TRBV7-9
CASSLGLGDEQFF
>TRBJ2-7|TRBV5-1
CASSLHSWDVPGKYEQYF
>TRBJ2-6|TRBV29-1
CSVKTGSGANVLTF
>TRBJ2-3|TRBV27
CASSLIGIVTDTQYF
>TRBJ2-1|TRBV19
CASSIEGQGPYYNEQFF
>TRBJ2-1|TRBV4-1
CASSQELSGRDNEQFF
>TRBJ1-2|TRBV7-9
CASSPGRGVRGYTF
>TRBJ2-2|TRBV2
CASSKTTNTGELFF
>TRBJ2-1|TRBV4-1
CASSQDPGEESYNEQFF
>TRBJ1-5|TRBV7-2
CASSSTLGFSNQPQHF
>TRBJ1-2|TRBV3-1
CASSQAGDGYTF
>TRBJ1-2|TRBV7-9
CASMRGGNYGYTF
>TRBJ2-1|TRBV6-2/TRBV6-3
CASWYPSGSYNEQFF
>TRBJ2-1|TRBV27
CASSFGGMTLYNEQFF
>TRBJ2-1|TRBV7-9
CASSLIREYEQFF
>TRBJ1-2|TRBV6-2/TRBV6-3
CASSQVPAFGYTF
>TRBJ2-3|TRBV29-1
CSVEPETSGRADTQYF
>TRBJ2-3|TRBV6-2/TRBV6-3
CATTLNTDTQYF
>TRBJ2-5|TRBV4-3
CASSRLTTRRETQYF
>TRBJ2-2|TRBV12-3/TRBV12-4
CASSLVGVPSGELFF
>TRBJ2-1|TRBV4-3
CASSQEPGRGLAVNEQFF
>TRBJ2-7|TRBV3-1
CASSHPRLAGRTYEQYF
>TRBJ2-6|TRBV12-3/TRBV12-4
CASSWSGSFSGANVLTF
>TRBJ2-3|TRBV14
CASSLLPTLTDTQYF